Listed here is a single T cell receptor beta chain. Its antigen is undetermined. From the germline J gene comes the end of the CDR3, since the read stops 3 residues before it. Sequencing input was equivalent genomic DNA from CVID and controls. The protocol was immunoSEQ multiplex PCR, while the TCRdb copy is restricted to in-frame clones and leaves out a portion. The repertoire consists of roughly 30,000 clones, none detected only once. Donors gave roughly 5 to 8 ml heparinized peripheral whole blood. The data originate from a study of T cell clonality in common variable immunodeficiency. Germline CDR1 SGHVS, CDR2 FNYEAQ. V dropped 5 bases and J dropped 5; count of bases not matched to a gene: 10. The CDR3 runs 15 residues. General study results and limits: In common variable immunodeficiency, TCR beta chains reportedly carried fewer deletions and N-nucleotide insertions. Fewer TCRbeta clones were shared among CVID subjects than controls.

The material sequenced was peripheral blood mononuclear cells. V and J are TRBV7-6 and TRBJ2-7, with TRBD1 matching 9 bases. The receptor's source is a person aged 18-69 years in good health. Incomplete CDR3 DNA: TGTGCCAGCAGCCCTGCGGGGACAGGGATCCACGAG. Translated, it gives CASSPAGTGIHE. The whole CDR3 reads CASSPAGTGIHEQYF.